This T cell receptor beta chain was sequenced during a study of human T cells and chemical hapten exposure. Study-wide results and limits: DPC sensitization produced no change in TCRs with frequency above 1 in 1000. PT1 expanded TCR counts and patch test score correlated positively. Alopecia in the donors means their immune response may deviate from healthy people's.

The time point was: pre-sensitization, week 0. Treatment denoted: therapeutic diphenylcyclopropenone sensitization with weekly scalp DPC. Non-pregnant alopecia patients aged 18 to 70, suitable for DPC therapy. TCRdb reprocessed the RACE reads via MiXCR and lists one record per CDR3 protein. This table has tens of thousands of distinct CDR3 sequences, 8% to 11% appearing once. This clonotype was recorded at least ten times. What it recognizes is unknown. The length of the CDR3 is 18 residues. Germline CDR1 SGHTA, CDR2 FQGTGA. Trimming at V came to 3 bases and at J to 5 bases, leaving 14 bases not matched to a gene.

The clonotype was recovered from a man aged 25 to 45 with alopecia areata. Some clones in this sample may be carry-over from other donors' samples. Sequences were derived from whole blood, sampled in connection with sensitization to the hapten diphenylcyclopropenone (DPC). The chain employs TRBV7-3 and TRBJ2-1; TRBD2 matches 9 bases. The CDR3 nucleotides read TGTGCCAGCAGCTTCTTTCATATGGCGGGAGGGCCAGACAATGAGCAGTTCTTC. Its translation is CASSFFHMAGGPDNEQFF. Full variable domain (missing parts from reference TRBV7-3 and TRBJ2-1): GAGVSQTPSNKVTEKGKYVELRCDPISGHTALYWYRQSLGQGPEFLIYFQGTGAADDSGLPNDRFFAVRPEGSVSTLKIQRTERGDSAVYLCASSFFHMAGGPDNEQFFGPGTRLTVL.